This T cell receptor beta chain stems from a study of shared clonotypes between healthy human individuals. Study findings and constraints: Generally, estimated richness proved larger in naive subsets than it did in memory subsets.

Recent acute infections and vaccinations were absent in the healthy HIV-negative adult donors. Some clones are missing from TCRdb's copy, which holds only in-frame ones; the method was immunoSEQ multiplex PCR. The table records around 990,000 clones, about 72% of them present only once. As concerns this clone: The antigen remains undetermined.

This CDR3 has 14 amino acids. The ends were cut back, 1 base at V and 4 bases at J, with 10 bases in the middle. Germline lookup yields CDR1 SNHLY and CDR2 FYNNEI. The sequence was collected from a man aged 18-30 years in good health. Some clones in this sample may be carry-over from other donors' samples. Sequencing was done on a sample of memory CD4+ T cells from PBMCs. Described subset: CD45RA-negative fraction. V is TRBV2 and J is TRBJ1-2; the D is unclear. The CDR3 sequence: CASSEGTSLYGYTF. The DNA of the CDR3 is TGTGCCAGCAGTGAAGGCACTTCCCTCTATGGCTACACCTTC.